This T cell receptor beta chain emerged from a study of shared clonotypes between healthy human individuals. The study, taken as a whole, reports: Depth of sequencing was expected to influence donor clonotype sharing.

Repertoires were generated with immunoSEQ multiplex PCR, while TCRdb's copy carries only in-frame clones and drops some. The sample records hundreds of thousands of clones, about three quarters being singletons. The sample holds a few counts of this clone. Its cognate antigen is unknown. Other DNA sequences in this specimen translate into the identical CDR3. The CDR3 covers 16 residues. Germline values: CDR1 MNHEY, CDR2 SVGAGI. The V gene lost 0 bases and the J gene lost 0 bases, with 8 bases spanning the gap. The source material was memory CD4+ T cells sorted from blood. Subset given: CD45RA-negative fraction. The rearrangement uses TRBV6-5 and TRBJ2-2; D is ambiguous. This receptor was obtained from a woman aged 25 to 39 in good health. The CDR3 DNA reads as TGTGCCAGCAGTTACTCGCGTCGTACGAACACCGGGGAGCTGTTTTTT. Its protein product is CASSYSRRTNTGELFF.